These 19 T cell receptor beta chains came from one sample sequenced in a study of T-cell reconstitution after alpha-beta-depleted transplantation in children. TCRbeta library preparation incorporated unique molecular identifiers. TCRdb reprocessed the PCR reads via MiXCR and lists one record per CDR3 protein. The sample has about 610,000 distinct CDR3 sequences, 8% to 11% seen once. The starting material was PBMCs from the stem cell graft donor, obtained from the stem cell graft. All receptors derive from a human donor who donated a stem cell graft to a child with acute myeloid leukemia.

The chain couples TRBV4-2 to TRBJ2-7, with D possibly TRBD2 on 6 matching bases. The CDR3 covers 14 residues. With 1 base removed from V and 3 bases from J, the gap between germline ends came to 10 bases. Per the germline V gene, CDR1 is LGHNA and CDR2 is YNFKEQ. The CDR3 DNA follows: TGTGCCAGCAGCCAAGGGATTAGCGGCTACGAGCAGTACTTC. This sequence encodes CASSQGISGYEQYF.

This clonotype appeared many times. The DNA for the CDR3 is TGTGCCAGCAGTATTAGGGGTCGCGGCAATCAGCCCCAGCATTTT. Amino acids: CASSIRGRGNQPQHF. The V call is TRBV12-3 or TRBV12-4, the J call TRBJ1-5; D might be TRBD1 (5 bases). V was clipped by 5 bases and J by 2 bases, with 13 bases between them. The length of the CDR3 is 15 residues.

The sample holds many counts of this clonotype. This rearrangement joins TRBV11-2 to TRBJ1-1; D possibly corresponds to TRBD1 (5 bases). The CDR3 loop spans 15 amino acids. The V and J ends lost 5 bases and 5 bases respectively, with 18 bases between them. Per germline, CDR1 SGHAT and CDR2 FQNNGV. This CDR3 reads CASSQGVSGWTEAFF. CDR3 DNA sequence: TGTGCCAGCAGCCAAGGGGTGTCGGGGTGGACTGAAGCTTTCTTT.

This clonotype was detected many times. The genes are TRBV5-1 and TRBJ1-2; 7 bases match TRBD1. Germline V gene lookup returns CDR1 SGHRS and CDR2 YFSETQ. The CDR3 totals 15 residues. The ends lost 1 base at V and 1 base at J; junction bases unmatched: 4. The CDR3 nucleotides read TGCGCCAGCAGCTTGATGACAGGGAATAACTATGGCTACACCTTC. It is translated as CASSLMTGNNYGYTF.

The chain has TRBV7-9 and TRBJ1-1; D possibly corresponds to TRBD1 (6 bases). V was pared by 2 bases and J by 0 bases, with 16 bases between. This CDR3 contains 17 residues. The V gene's germline CDR1 is SEHNR and CDR2 FQNEAQ (reference sequence). CDR3 in amino acids: CASSLSDSLTLNTEAFF. CDR3 nucleotide sequence: TGTGCCAGCAGCTTATCGGACAGTTTGACCCTGAACACTGAAGCTTTCTTT.

In its sample, this clonotype was seen many times. The rearrangement joins TRBV12-3 or TRBV12-4 to TRBJ2-1, with 9 nucleotides matching TRBD2. Trimming cost V 1 base and J 4 bases; bases outside gene matches: 2. This CDR3 comprises 15 residues. Here the CDR3 reads CASSLGGRVYNEQFF. The CDR3 DNA is TGTGCCAGCAGTTTAGGCGGGAGGGTTTACAATGAGCAGTTCTTC.

The V and J genes are TRBV29-1 and TRBJ2-3, with 8 nucleotides matching TRBD2. Unmatched junction bases numbered 6, after V lost 4 bases and J lost 6 bases. This CDR3 has 13 amino acids. Germline CDR1 and CDR2: SQVTM and ANQGSEA. This chain's CDR3 is CSVGQLAGDTQYF. The CDR3 DNA sequence: TGCAGCGTTGGACAGCTAGCGGGCGATACGCAGTATTTT.

This clonotype was seen many times. Here the CDR3 reads CASSLVTYQETQYF. The CDR3 nucleotides are TGCGCCAGCAGCTTGGTTACCTATCAAGAGACCCAGTACTTC. This chain links TRBV5-1 with TRBJ2-5; D gene ambiguous. V dropped 0 bases and J dropped 2 bases, with 8 bases sitting between them. The CDR3 totals 14 residues. CDR1 SGHRS and CDR2 YFSETQ come from the germline V gene.

This clonotype was detected a few times. The chain recombines TRBV5-1 with TRBJ2-7; 8 bases agree with TRBD1. This CDR3 has 15 residues. V trimming: 1 base; J trimming: 7 bases; junction bases outside the gene matches: 10. The V gene's germline CDR1 is SGHRS and CDR2 YFSETQ. CDR3 DNA: TGCGCCAGCAGCTTGATGGCAGGGGGCTCGGGAGAGCAGTACTTC. Amino acid sequence: CASSLMAGGSGEQYF.

This clonotype was detected only a few times. The chain couples TRBV11-2 to TRBJ2-6, with TRBD1 as a possible D gene (5 bases). The CDR3 has 20 residues. The ends were cut back, 6 bases at V and 4 bases at J, with 28 bases in the middle. Germline CDR1 reads SGHAT; CDR2 reads FQNNGV. In DNA form, the CDR3 reads TGTGCCAGCAGGCCCATAGGGTGGGGCTTCGAGCTATCAGGGGCCAACGTCCTGACTTTC. This encodes CASRPIGWGFELSGANVLTF.

This clonotype was detected only a few times. The chain recombines TRBV12-3 or TRBV12-4 with TRBJ2-7; 10 bases fit TRBD2. The CDR3 is made up of 14 amino acids. V dropped 5 bases and J dropped 6; count of bases not matched to a gene: 7. The CDR3 DNA reads as TGTGCCAGCAGTCCCGGGACTAGCGTCGGCGAGCAGTACTTC. This gives the protein CASSPGTSVGEQYF.

This clonotype has more than one count but fewer than ten. The CDR3 protein is CASSLWGGMNEQFF. DNA of the CDR3: TGTGCCAGCAGCCTGTGGGGCGGGATGAATGAGCAGTTCTTC. This chain connects TRBV14 to TRBJ2-1, with TRBD2 as a possible D gene (6 bases). The germline CDR1 and CDR2 sequences are SGHDN and FVKESK. Trimming removed 4 bases at V and 7 bases at J, with 14 bases between. The CDR3 length is 14 residues.

This clonotype occurred many times. The V call is TRBV7-2, the J call TRBJ2-7, with D unclear. Germline CDR1 and CDR2: SGHTA and FQGNSA. V was trimmed by 4 bases and J by 7 bases, leaving 14 bases between them. This CDR3 contains 13 residues. CDR3 protein: CASSSRTWEEQYF. The CDR3 DNA sequence: TGTGCCAGCAGCTCCCGAACCTGGGAAGAGCAGTACTTC.

This clonotype was picked up a small number of times. The V gene is TRBV6-5, the J gene TRBJ2-5; tentatively, D is TRBD1 (6 bases). The CDR3 is 15 amino acids. V lost 3 bases and J lost 1, with 12 bases in between. From germline, CDR1 is MNHEY and CDR2 SVGAGI. CDR3 sequence: CASSYFTGIQETQYF. The CDR3 bases are TGTGCCAGCAGTTATTTCACAGGGATCCAAGAGACCCAGTACTTC.

In this sample, this clonotype turned up a few times. The chain has TRBV20-1 and TRBJ2-1; 7 bases agree with TRBD2. This CDR3 contains 16 residues. With V trimmed by 1 base and J by 6 bases, 12 bases remained unmatched. From germline, CDR1 is DFQATT and CDR2 SNEGSKA (reference sequence). The CDR3 DNA is TGCAGTGCTAGAGTCTTCGCGGGAGTGCGGCCCAATGAGCAGTTCTTC. As protein: CSARVFAGVRPNEQFF.

This clonotype has a count of ten or more. The chain combines TRBV5-1 with TRBJ1-5; D perhaps matches TRBD1 (6 bases). Germline V gene sequence: CDR1 SGHRS, CDR2 YFSETQ. This CDR3 spans 13 amino acids. Trimming cost V 2 bases and J 5 bases, with 8 bases left between them. CDR3 nucleotides: TGCGCCAGCAGCTTTAACAGGGATCAGCCCCAGCATTTT. This translates into CASSFNRDQPQHF.

This clonotype has ten or more counts. The rearrangement uses TRBV15 and TRBJ1-3, with D unclear. The CDR3 consists of 17 residues. Trimming removed 1 base from V and 0 bases from J, with 13 bases in between. Per germline, CDR1 LNHNV and CDR2 YYDKDF (reference sequence). In DNA form, the CDR3 reads TGTGCCACCAGCAGAGGTCTTGGTCCTGGCTCTGGAAACACCATATATTTT. Translating gives CATSRGLGPGSGNTIYF.

The table lists this clonotype with many counts. The chain uses TRBV7-9 and TRBJ2-1; D is perhaps TRBD2 (6 bases). With 1 base removed from V and 5 bases from J, the gap between germline ends came to 15 bases. The CDR3 is made up of 16 amino acids. The germline V gene has CDR1 SEHNR and CDR2 FQNEAQ (reference sequence). CDR3 loop: CASSLGRLATNNEQFF. As DNA, the CDR3 is TGTGCCAGCAGCTTAGGACGGCTAGCGACCAACAATGAGCAGTTCTTC. The whole variable domain, filled in from reference TRBV7-9 and TRBJ2-1, reads DTGVSQNPRHKITKRGQNVTFRCDPISEHNRLYWYRQTLGQGPEFLTYFQNEAQLEKSRLLSDRFSAERPKGSFSTLEIQRTEQGDSAMYLCASSLGRLATNNEQFFGPGTRLTVL.

This clonotype was seen more than once but under ten times. This chain connects TRBV5-1 to TRBJ1-1; tentatively, D is TRBD1 (5 bases). Germline CDR1 and CDR2: SGHRS and YFSETQ. The V end was cut by 2 bases, the J end by 0 bases, with 14 bases between. This CDR3 comprises 16 residues. The chain's CDR3 is CASSFPQGSMNTEAFF. The DNA for the CDR3 is TGCGCCAGCAGCTTTCCCCAGGGTTCGATGAACACTGAAGCTTTCTTT.